This TCR beta chain emerged from a study of blood T cell repertoires in COVID-19. Turning to the study itself: Samples of COVID-19 (acute and convalescent) were obtained from the United States, Italy and Spain. Nucleic acid was either cDNA or gDNA, and it came from T cells, B-cell-depleted T cells, or PBMCs.

How the authors handled the data: How many nucleated cells were present was estimated from reference gene primer amplification. Produced via immunoSEQ multiplex PCR; TCRdb's table is partial and in-frame only. V, J and clone size are taken as reported in that table, and D and trimming were inferred from the DNA itself. The sample includes a few hundred thousand clones, more than 75% of them seen just once. In this sample, this clone turned up once. The CDR3 has 18 residues. The junction had 10 bases not matched to a gene; V was cut back by 4 bases and J by 2 bases. Per the germline V gene, CDR1 is SGDLS and CDR2 is YYNGEE.

The source material was peripheral blood. The receptor comes from a middle-aged woman who had recovered from COVID-19. This chain connects TRBV9 to TRBJ2-2; 11 nucleotides line up with TRBD2. The CDR3 DNA is TGTGCCAGCAGCCCCCGACTCGGGACTAGCGGAAACACCGGGGAGCTGTTTTTT. As protein: CASSPRLGTSGNTGELFF.